The entry below describes one TCR beta chain. Its antigen is as yet unknown. The data were obtained in a study of cytomegalovirus exposure and HLA in healthy donors. The wider study: The 666 first-cohort repertoires shared a platform with the 130 or so validation repertoires, as reported in a later analysis. The study, taken as a whole, reports: Despite most TCR sequences being rare, some public TCRs occurred in many donors. In vitro confirmation showed three CMV-associated chains to be CMV antigen specific.

Germline V gene data show CDR1 as LNHDA and CDR2 as SQIVND (reference sequence). V was clipped by 6 bases and J by 3 bases; unmatched bases: 8. The CDR3 has 15 amino acids. Donors were drawn from the approximately 120-subject validation cohort, separate from the roughly 700-subject first cohort. Sequencing was performed with immunoSEQ multiplex PCR; in TCRdb, only in-frame clones are kept and a portion is missing. The sample holds roughly 150,000 clones, roughly 83% seen once. What was sequenced was PBMCs. The chain has TRBV19 and TRBJ1-5; 7 bases match TRBD1. This clonotype originated in a man under 40 in good health and CMV-seropositive. In DNA form, the CDR3 reads TGTGCCAGTAGCTCGGGACAGAGAAACAATCAGCCCCAGCATTTT. Protein sequence: CASSSGQRNNQPQHF.